One T cell receptor beta chain is described in this entry. This CDR3 has 16 amino acids. From germline, CDR1 is SGHTS and CDR2 YDEGEE. V was trimmed by 2 bases and J by 0 bases, leaving 14 bases between them. These data are taken from a study of shared T cell receptors in the human thymus. TCRdb's table, derived via immunoSEQ multiplex PCR, lists solely in-frame clones and lacks some. Of about 380,000 clones listed, roughly 94% are singletons. Specimen: thymocytes. This chain joins TRBV5-8 and TRBJ1-2, with TRBD1 as a possible D gene (5 bases). The TCR comes from a human donor. The chain's CDR3 is CASSLGTLGANYGYTF. The CDR3 DNA follows: TGTGCCAGCAGCTTAGGGACCCTGGGGGCTAACTATGGCTACACCTTC. The full variable domain, completed using reference TRBV5-8 and TRBJ1-2, is EAGVTQSPTHLIKTRGQQATLRCSPISGHTSVYWYQQALGLGLQFLLWYDEGEERNRGNFPPRFSGRQFPNYSSELNVNALELEDSALYLCASSLGTLGANYGYTFGSGTRLTVV.